A single TCR beta chain is shown here with its context. The sample belongs to a study of hypomethylating agent response in myelodysplastic syndrome. Assay used: immunoSEQ multiplex PCR; TCRdb lists only in-frame clones, some missing. The table lists some 1,300 clones, 84% of them singletons, with 16% in the top ten. The sample in question was bone marrow, obtained before or after starting hypomethylating agent treatment for myelodysplastic syndrome (not recorded which). The sequence derives from a human donor with myelodysplastic syndrome.

CDR3 in amino acids: CASSYSVSEQFF. The CDR3, as DNA: TGTGCCAGCAGTTATAGCGTTAGTGAGCAGTTCTTC. The chain employs TRBV11-2 and TRBJ2-1; a possible D gene is TRBD2 (5 bases). Per the germline V gene, CDR1 is SGHAT and CDR2 is FQNNGV. V shed 6 bases and J shed 9 bases, with 12 bases lying between them. CDR3 length equals 12 residues.